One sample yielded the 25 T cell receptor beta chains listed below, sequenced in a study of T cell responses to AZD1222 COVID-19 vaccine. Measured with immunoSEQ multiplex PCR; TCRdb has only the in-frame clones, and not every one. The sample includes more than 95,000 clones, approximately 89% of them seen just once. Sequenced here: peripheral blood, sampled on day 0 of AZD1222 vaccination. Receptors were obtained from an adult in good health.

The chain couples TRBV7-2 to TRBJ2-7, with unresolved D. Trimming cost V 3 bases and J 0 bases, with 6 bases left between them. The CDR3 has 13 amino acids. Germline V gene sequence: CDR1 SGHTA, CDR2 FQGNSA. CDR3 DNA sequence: TGTGCCAGCAGCTTTAGTAGCTCCTACGAGCAGTACTTC. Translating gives CASSFSSSYEQYF.

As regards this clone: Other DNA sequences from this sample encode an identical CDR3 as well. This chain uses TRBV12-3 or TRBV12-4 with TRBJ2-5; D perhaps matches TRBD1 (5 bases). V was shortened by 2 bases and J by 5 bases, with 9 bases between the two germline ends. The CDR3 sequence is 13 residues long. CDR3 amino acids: CASSLRGRETQYF. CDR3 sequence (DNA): TGTGCCAGCAGTTTAAGGGGTCGGGAGACCCAGTACTTC.

The CDR3 DNA sequence: TGTGCCAGTAGTACGGACAGGGCGGACTATGGCTACACCTTC. Protein: CASSTDRADYGYTF. The rearrangement uses TRBV19 and TRBJ1-2; 8 bases line up with TRBD1. The germline V gene encodes CDR1 LNHDA and CDR2 SQIVND (reference sequence). V lost 4 bases to trimming and J lost 3 bases; unmatched junction nucleotides: 4. This CDR3 spans 14 amino acids.

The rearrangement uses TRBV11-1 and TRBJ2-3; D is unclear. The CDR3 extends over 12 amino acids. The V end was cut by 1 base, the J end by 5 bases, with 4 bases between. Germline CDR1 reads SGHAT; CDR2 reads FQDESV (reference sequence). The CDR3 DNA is TGTGCCAGCAGCTTAGTCTTAGATACGCAGTATTTT. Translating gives CASSLVLDTQYF.

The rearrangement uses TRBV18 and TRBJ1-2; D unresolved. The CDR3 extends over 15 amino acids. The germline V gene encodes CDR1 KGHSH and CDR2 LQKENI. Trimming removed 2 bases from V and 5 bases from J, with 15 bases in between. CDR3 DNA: TGTGCCAGCTCACCAGGTCCGGCCCTACAATATGGCTACACCTTC. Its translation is CASSPGPALQYGYTF. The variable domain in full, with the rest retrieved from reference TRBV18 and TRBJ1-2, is NAGVMQNPRHLVRRRGQEARLRCSPMKGHSHVYWYRQLPEEGLKFMVYLQKENIIDESGMPKERFSAEFPKEGPSILRIQQVVRGDSAAYFCASSPGPALQYGYTFGSGTRLTVV.

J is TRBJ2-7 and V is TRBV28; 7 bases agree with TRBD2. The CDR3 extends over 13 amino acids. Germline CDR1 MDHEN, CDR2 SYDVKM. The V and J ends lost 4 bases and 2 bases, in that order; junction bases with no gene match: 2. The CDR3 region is CASSWGGAYEQYF. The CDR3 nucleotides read TGTGCCAGCAGTTGGGGGGGGGCCTACGAGCAGTACTTC.

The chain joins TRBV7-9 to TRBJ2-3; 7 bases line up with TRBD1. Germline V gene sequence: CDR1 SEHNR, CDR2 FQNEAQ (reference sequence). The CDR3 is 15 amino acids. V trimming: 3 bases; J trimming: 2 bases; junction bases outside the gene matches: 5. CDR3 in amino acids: CASSLTGQYTDTQYF. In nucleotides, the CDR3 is TGTGCCAGCAGCTTGACGGGACAGTACACAGATACGCAGTATTTT.

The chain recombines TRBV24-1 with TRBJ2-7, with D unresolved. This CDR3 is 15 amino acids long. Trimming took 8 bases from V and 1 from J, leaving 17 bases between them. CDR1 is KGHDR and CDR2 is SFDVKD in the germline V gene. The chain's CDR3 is CATTVWSLHSYEQYF. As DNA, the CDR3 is TGTGCCACCACGGTTTGGTCCTTACATTCCTACGAGCAGTACTTC.

The CDR3 spells CASSDTGTVNSPLHF. The CDR3 nucleotides are TGTGCCAGCAGTGATACCGGGACAGTTAATTCACCCCTCCACTTT. The rearrangement joins TRBV5-4 to TRBJ1-6; TRBD1 matches 7 bases. After removal of 5 bases from V and 6 bases from J, the junction contained 8 bases not matched to a gene. The CDR3 runs 15 residues. Germline values: CDR1 SGHNT, CDR2 YYREEE (reference sequence).

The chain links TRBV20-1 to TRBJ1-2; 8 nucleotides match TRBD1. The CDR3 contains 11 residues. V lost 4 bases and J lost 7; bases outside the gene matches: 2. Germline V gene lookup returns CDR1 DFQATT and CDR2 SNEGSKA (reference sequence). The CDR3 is CSATQGGGYTF. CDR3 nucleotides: TGCAGTGCTACACAGGGGGGTGGCTACACCTTC.

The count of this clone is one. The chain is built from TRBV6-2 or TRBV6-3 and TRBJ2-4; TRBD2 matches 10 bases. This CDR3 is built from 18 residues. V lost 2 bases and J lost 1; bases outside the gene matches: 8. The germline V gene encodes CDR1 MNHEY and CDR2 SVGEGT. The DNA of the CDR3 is TGTGCCAGCAGTTACGTGGCTAGCGGGGGCCGGGCCAAAAACATTCAGTACTTC. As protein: CASSYVASGGRAKNIQYF.

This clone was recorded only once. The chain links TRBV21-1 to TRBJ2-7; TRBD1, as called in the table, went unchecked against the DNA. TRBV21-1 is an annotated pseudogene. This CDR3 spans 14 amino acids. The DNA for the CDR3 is TGTGCCAGGACGACAGGGCCCCGCTCCTACGAGCAGTACTTC. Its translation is CARTTGPRSYEQYF.

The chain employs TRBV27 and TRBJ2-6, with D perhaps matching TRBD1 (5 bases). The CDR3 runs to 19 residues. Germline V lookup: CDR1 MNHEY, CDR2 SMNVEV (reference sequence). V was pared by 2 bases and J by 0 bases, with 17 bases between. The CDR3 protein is CASSLRQGPTLSGANVLTF. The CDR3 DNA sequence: TGTGCCAGCAGTTTACGGCAGGGTCCAACCCTCTCTGGGGCCAACGTCCTGACTTTC.

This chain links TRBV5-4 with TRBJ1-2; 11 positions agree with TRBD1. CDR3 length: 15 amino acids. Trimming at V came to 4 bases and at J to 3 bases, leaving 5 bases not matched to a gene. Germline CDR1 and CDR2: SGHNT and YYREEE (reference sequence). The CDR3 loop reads CASSTGQGAYYGYTF. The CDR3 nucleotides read TGTGCCAGCAGCACTGGACAGGGGGCCTACTATGGCTACACCTTC.

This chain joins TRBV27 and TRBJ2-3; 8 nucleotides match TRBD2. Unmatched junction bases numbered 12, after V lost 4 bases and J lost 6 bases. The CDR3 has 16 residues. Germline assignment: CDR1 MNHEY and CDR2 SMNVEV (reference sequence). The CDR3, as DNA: TGTGCCAGCAGTTGGGGACTAGTGGGGGGGATCGATACGCAGTATTTT. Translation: CASSWGLVGGIDTQYF.

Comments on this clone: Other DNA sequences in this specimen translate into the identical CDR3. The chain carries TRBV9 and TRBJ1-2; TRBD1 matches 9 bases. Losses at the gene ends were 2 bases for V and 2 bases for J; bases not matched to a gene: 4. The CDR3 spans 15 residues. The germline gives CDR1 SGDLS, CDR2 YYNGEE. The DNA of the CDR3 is TGTGCCAGCAGCGTGGCGGGACAGGGCAACTATGGCTACACCTTC. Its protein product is CASSVAGQGNYGYTF.

CDR3 sequence reads: CASSLPGSGRYNEQFF. CDR3 sequence (DNA): TGCGCCAGCAGCTTACCGGGATCAGGGAGGTACAATGAGCAGTTCTTC. The gene calls are TRBV5-1 and TRBJ2-1, with D possibly being TRBD2 (6 bases). Germline loops: CDR1 SGHRS, CDR2 YFSETQ. This CDR3 spans 16 amino acids. Trimming removed 2 bases from V and 4 bases from J, with 16 bases in between. The entire variable domain, with the rest obtained from reference TRBV5-1 and TRBJ2-1, is as follows: KAGVTQTPRYLIKTRGQQVTLSCSPISGHRSVSWYQQTPGQGLQFLFEYFSETQRNKGNFPGRFSGRQFSNSRSEMNVSTLELGDSALYLCASSLPGSGRYNEQFFGPGTRLTVL.

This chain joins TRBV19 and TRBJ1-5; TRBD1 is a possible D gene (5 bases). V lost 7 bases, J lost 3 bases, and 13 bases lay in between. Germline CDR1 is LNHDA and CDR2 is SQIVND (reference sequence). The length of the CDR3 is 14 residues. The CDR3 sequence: CASTRVGTNQPQHF. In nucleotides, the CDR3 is TGTGCCAGTACCAGGGTAGGGACCAATCAGCCCCAGCATTTT. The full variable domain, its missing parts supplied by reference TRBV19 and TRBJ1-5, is DGGITQSPKYLFRKEGQNVTLSCEQNLNHDAMYWYRQDPGQGLRLIYYSQIVNDFQKGDIAEGYSVSREKKESFPLTVTSAQKNPTAFYLCASTRVGTNQPQHFGDGTRLSIL.

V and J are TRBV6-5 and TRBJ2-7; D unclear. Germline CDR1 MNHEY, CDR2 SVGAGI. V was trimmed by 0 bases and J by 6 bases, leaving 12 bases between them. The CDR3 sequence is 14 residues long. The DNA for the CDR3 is TGTGCCAGCAGTTACTCGACGGCCACCCCCGAGCAGTACTTC. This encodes CASSYSTATPEQYF.

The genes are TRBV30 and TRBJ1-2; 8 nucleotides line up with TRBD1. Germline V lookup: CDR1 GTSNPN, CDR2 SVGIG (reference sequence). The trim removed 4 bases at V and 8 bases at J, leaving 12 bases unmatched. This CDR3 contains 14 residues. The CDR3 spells CAWTLADRGEGYTF. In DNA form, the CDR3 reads TGTGCCTGGACCCTCGCCGACAGGGGCGAAGGCTACACCTTC.

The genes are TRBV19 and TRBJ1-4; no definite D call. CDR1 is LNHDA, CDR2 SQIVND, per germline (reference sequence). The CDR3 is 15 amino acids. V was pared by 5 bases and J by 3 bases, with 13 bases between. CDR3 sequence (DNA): TGTGCCAGTAGTTTTCGTCGGGATGCTAATGAAAAACTGTTTTTT. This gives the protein CASSFRRDANEKLFF.

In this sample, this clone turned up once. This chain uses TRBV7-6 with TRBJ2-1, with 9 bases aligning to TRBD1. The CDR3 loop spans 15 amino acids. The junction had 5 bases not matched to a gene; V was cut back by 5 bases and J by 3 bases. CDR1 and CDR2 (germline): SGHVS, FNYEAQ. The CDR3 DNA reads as TGTGCCAGCAGCACAACAGGGGGCGTCTACAATGAGCAGTTCTTC. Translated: CASSTTGGVYNEQFF.

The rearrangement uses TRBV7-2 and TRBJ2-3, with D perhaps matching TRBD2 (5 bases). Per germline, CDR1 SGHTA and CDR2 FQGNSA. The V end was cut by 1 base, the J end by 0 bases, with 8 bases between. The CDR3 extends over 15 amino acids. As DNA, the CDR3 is TGTGCCAGCAGCTTAGAACGGACTAGCACAGATACGCAGTATTTT. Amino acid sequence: CASSLERTSTDTQYF.

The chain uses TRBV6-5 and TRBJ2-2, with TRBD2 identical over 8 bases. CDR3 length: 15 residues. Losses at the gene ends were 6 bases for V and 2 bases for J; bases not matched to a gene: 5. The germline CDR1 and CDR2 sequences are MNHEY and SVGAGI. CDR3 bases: TGTGCCAGCAGGGTGGGACTAGGAAACACCGGGGAGCTGTTTTTT. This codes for CASRVGLGNTGELFF.

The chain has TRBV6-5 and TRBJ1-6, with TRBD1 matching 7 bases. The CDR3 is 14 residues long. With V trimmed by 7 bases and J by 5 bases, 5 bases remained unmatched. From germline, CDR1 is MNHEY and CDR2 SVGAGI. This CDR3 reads CASNTGVNNSPLHF. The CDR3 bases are TGTGCCAGCAATACAGGGGTTAATAATTCACCCCTCCACTTT.